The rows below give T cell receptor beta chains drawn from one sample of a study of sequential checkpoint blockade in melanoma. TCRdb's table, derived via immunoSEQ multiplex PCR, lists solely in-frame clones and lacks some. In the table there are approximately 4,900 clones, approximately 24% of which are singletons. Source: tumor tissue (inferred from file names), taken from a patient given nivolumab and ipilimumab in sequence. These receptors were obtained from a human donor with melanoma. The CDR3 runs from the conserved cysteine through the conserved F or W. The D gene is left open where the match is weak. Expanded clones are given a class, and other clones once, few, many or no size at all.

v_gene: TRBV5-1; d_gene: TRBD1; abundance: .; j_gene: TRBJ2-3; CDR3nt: TGCGCCAGCACCCGGGACAGTCCTAGCACAGATACGCAGTATTTT; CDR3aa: CASTRDSPSTDTQYF
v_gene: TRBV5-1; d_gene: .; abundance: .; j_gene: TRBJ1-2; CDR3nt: TGCGCCAGCAGCTTGGACGGAGGCGGGGGGCGAGGCTACACCTTC; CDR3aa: CASSLDGGGGRGYTF
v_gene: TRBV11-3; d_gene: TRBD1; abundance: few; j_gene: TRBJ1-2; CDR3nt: TGTGCCAGCAGCGAGGGACAGGGAGCATCCTATGGCTACACCTTC; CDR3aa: CASSEGQGASYGYTF
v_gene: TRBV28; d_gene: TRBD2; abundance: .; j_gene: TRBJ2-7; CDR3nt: TGTGCCAGCAGTCACCTCCTAGCGGGGGCCCACTACGAGCAGTACTTC; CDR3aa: CASSHLLAGAHYEQYF
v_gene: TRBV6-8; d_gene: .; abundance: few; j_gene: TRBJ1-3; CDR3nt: TGTGCCAGCACCTACAGCGGCGGCCACGGAAACACCATATATTTT; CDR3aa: CASTYSGGHGNTIYF
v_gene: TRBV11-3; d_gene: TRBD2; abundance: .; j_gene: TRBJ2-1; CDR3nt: TGTGCCAGCAGCCCACTAGCGGGAGCGTACAATGAGCAGTTCTTC; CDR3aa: CASSPLAGAYNEQFF
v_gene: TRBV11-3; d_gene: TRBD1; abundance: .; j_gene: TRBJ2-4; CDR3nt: TGTGCCAGCAGCTTGGGGACAGGGGGCGAGTACATTCAGTACTTC; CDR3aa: CASSLGTGGEYIQYF
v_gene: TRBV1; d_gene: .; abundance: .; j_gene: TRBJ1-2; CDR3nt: TGCGCCAGCAGCCAAGAGATTGGCAGGGCCTATGGCTACACCTTC; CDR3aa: CASSQEIGRAYGYTF
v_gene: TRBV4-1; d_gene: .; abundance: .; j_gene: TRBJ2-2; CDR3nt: TGCGCCAGCAGGAGGGGCGAAAACACCGGGGAGCTGTTTTTT; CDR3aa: CASRRGENTGELFF
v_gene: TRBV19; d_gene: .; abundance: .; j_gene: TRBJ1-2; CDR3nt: TGTGCCAGTAGTATTTGGGGCAGTTCTAACTATGGCTACACCTTC; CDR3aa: CASSIWGSSNYGYTF
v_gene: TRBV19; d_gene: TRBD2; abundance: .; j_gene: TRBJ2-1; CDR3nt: TGTGCCAGTAGTGTAGCGACTAGCAGGTTAGAAAAGTTCTTC; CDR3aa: CASSVATSRLEKFF
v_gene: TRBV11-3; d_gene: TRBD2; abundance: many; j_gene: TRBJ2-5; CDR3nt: TGTGCCAGCAGCTTACGCCTAGCGGGGCTTAGGGAGACCCAGTACTTC; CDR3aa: CASSLRLAGLRETQYF
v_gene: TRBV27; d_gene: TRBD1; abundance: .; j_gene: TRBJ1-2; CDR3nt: TGTGCCAGCAGTTCCAAGACGACAGGGGTCTCTGGCTACACCTTC; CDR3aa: CASSSKTTGVSGYTF
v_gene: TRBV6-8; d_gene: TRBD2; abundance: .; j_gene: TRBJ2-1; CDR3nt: TGTGCCAGCAACCTGCCGAGCGGGATGGGGGACAATGAGCAGTTCTTC; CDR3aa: CASNLPSGMGDNEQFF
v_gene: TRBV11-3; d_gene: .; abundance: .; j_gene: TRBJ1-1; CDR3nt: TGTGCCAGCAGCTTATGGCACCAGAACACTGAAGCTTTCTTT; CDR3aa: CASSLWHQNTEAFF
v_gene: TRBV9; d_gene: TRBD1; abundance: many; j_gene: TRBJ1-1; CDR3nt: TGTGCCAGCAGCCCCCGACAGGGACTGAACACTGAAGCTTTCTTT; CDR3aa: CASSPRQGLNTEAFF
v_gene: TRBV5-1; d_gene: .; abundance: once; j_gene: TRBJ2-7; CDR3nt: TGCGCCAGCAGCGTCAACCAAGGCAGCACCGTTGTCTACGAGCAGTACTTC; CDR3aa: CASSVNQGSTVVYEQYF
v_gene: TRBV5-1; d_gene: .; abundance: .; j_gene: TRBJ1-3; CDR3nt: TGCGCCAGCAGCTTTGGTAGGGTACGATCTGGAAACACCATATATTTT; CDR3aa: CASSFGRVRSGNTIYF
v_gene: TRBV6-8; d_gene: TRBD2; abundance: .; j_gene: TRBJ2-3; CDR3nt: TGTGCCAGCAGCTCAAGCGGGGGAAGAGATACGCAGTATTTT; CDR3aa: CASSSSGGRDTQYF
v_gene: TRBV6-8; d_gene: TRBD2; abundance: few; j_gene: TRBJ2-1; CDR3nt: TGTGCCAGCAAAAAGCGGGACCCCCTGGCGGGTGAGCAGTTCTTC; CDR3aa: CASKKRDPLAGEQFF
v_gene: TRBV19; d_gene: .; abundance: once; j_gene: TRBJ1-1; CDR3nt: TGTGCCAGTAGTATGGGTGCAGGGGAGAACACTGAAGCTTTCTTT; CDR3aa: CASSMGAGENTEAFF
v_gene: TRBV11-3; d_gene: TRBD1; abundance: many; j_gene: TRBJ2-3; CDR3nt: TGTGCCAGCAGAGCAGGACAGGGGGCAACAGATACGCAGTATTTT; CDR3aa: CASRAGQGATDTQYF
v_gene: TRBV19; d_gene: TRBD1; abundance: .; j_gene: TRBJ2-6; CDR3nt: TGTGCCAGTAGTATTGGGACAGGGGGCGCTGGGGCCAACGTCCTGACTTTC; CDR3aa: CASSIGTGGAGANVLTF
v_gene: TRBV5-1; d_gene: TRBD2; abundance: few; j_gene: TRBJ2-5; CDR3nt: TGCGCCAGCAGCTTGAACCTAGATTCGGCGGGGGGGGAGACCCAGTACTTC; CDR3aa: CASSLNLDSAGGETQYF
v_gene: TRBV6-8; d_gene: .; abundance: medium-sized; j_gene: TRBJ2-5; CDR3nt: TGTGCCAGCAGTTGGGGACTGGGGGGACAAGAGACCCAGTACTTC; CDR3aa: CASSWGLGGQETQYF
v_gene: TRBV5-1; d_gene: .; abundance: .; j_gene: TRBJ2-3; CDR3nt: TGCGCCAGCAGCCTCCGGGGTAGCGGATCTAGCACAGATACGCAGTATTTT; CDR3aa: CASSLRGSGSSTDTQYF
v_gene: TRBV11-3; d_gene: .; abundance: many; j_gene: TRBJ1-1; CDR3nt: TGTGCCAGCAACCAGTGGGGCAGACTCATGAACACTGAAGCTTTCTTT; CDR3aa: CASNQWGRLMNTEAFF
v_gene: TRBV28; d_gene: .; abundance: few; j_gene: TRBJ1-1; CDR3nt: TGTGCCAGCAGCTCGGACCCGTTGGAAGCTTTCTTT; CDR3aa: CASSSDPLEAFF
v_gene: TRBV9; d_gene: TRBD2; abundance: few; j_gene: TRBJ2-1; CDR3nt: TGTGCCAGCTGGGCTAGCGGGATTTTATCCTACAATGAGCAGTTCTTC; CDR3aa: CASWASGILSYNEQFF
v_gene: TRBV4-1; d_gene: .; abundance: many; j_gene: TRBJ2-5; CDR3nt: TGCGCCAGCAGCCAAACCGCGTCAGGGCCACAAGAGACCCAGTACTTC; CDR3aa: CASSQTASGPQETQYF
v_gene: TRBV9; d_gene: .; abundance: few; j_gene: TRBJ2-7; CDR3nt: TGTGCCAGCAGTGCACTCGACACGACCTACGAGCAGTACTTC; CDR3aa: CASSALDTTYEQYF
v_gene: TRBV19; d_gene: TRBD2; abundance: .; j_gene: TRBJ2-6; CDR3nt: TGTGCCAGTAGCCTCGACGGCGGGAGGGCCACTGGGGCCAACGTCCTGACTTTC; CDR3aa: CASSLDGGRATGANVLTF
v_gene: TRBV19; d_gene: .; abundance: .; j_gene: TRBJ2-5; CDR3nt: TGTGCCAGTAGTATAGCTGGGGGCAGGCGAGAGACCCAGTACTTC; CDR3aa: CASSIAGGRRETQYF
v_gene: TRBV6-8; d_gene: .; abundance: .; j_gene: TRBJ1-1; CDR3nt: TGTGCCAGCACTTCCGGGGCTTCTATGAACACTGAAGCTTTCTTT; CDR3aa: CASTSGASMNTEAFF
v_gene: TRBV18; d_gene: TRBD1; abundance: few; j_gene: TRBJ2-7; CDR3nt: TGTGCCAGCTCCCCACAGGGGGTTCACGAGCAGTACTTC; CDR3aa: CASSPQGVHEQYF
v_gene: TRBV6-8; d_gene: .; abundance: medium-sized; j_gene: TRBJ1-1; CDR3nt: TGTGCCATCAGAGAGACGTCATTGAACACTGAAGCTTTCTTT; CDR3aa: CAIRETSLNTEAFF
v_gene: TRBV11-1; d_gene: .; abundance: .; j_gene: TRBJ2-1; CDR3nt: TGTGCCAGCAGCTGGGTAAGAAGGGACAACCCGAGGATGTACAATGAGCAGTTCTTC; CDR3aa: CASSWVRRDNPRMYNEQFF
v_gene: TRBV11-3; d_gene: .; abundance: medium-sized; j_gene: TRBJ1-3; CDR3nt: TGTGCCAGCAGGAGGGGAGACTCTGGAAACACCATATATTTT; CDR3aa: CASRRGDSGNTIYF
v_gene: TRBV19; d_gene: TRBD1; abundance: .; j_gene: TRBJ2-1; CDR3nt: TGTGCCAGTAGTGACCGGGACAGTAACAATGAGCAGTTCTTC; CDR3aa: CASSDRDSNNEQFF
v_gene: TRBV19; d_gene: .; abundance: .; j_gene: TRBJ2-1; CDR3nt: TGTGCCAGTAGTAAAGAGTCCTCCTACAATGAGCAGTTCTTC; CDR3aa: CASSKESSYNEQFF
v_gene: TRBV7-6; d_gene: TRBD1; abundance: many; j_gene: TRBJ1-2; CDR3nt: TGTGCCAGCAGCTTGGCCGGGGACAGCGGTGGCTACACCTTC; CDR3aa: CASSLAGDSGGYTF
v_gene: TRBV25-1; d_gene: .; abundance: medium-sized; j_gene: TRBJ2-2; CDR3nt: TGTGCCAGCAGTGAATATATGGACAAAACGTTCACCGGGGAGCTGTTTTTT; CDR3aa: CASSEYMDKTFTGELFF
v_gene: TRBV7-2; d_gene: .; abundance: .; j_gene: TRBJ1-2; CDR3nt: TGTGCCAGCAGCTTAGCGAGACAGGAACTTTACACCTTC; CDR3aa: CASSLARQELYTF
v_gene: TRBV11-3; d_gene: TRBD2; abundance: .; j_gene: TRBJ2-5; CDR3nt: TGTGCCAGCAGCTTGACTAGCGGGGGGGTTTGGCAAGAGACCCAGTACTTC; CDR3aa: CASSLTSGGVWQETQYF
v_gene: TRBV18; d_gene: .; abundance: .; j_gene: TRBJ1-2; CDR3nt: TGTGCCAGCTCACCAGGCCTCGCAGATGGCTACACCTTC; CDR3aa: CASSPGLADGYTF
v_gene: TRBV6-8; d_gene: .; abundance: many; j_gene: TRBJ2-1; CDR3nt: TGTGCCAGCAGTTACGTGGGCTACAATGAGCAGTTCTTC; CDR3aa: CASSYVGYNEQFF
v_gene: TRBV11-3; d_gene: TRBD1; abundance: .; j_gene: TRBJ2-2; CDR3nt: TGTGCCAGCAGCTTGGCCAACAGGGGGGTCGGGGAGCTGTTTTTT; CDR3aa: CASSLANRGVGELFF
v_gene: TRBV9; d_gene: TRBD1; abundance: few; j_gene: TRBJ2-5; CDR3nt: TGTGCCAGCAGCCGAGGGGGCGAGACCCAGTACTTC; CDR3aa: CASSRGGETQYF